This T cell receptor beta chain was retrieved from a study of cytomegalovirus exposure and HLA in healthy donors (dated by TCRdb to the late 2010s). About the full investigation: An earlier analysis of around 600 of the donors reported 250 to 350 Gb of sequence data and around 110 million unique TCR beta sequences from approximately 180 million T cells. A few DR-DQ haplotypes were handled as single units for association and clustering because linkage in the cohort was strong. The study aimed to test whether cataloging public T cell receptors could reveal signatures of past pathogen exposure. In addition to the first cohort of 666 subjects, a separate validation cohort of 100 to 150 different subjects was used. A later genetic analysis used genome-wide SNP genotypes for about 65% of the 666 donors, treating that subset as a discovery cohort. Among about 390 genotyped donors of the cohort, an average of 235,054 unique TCR beta nucleotide sequences were sequenced per donor, roughly a sixth of them non-productive. Among the approximately 420 genotyped donors, approximately 81% belonged to the genetic ancestry cluster associated with self-reported Caucasian donors. To decide whether each TCR beta V gene segment behaved as functional or pseudogenic, an earlier analysis of some 600 of the donors relied on high-throughput TCR beta sequencing. Typing coverage varied by locus: about 620-640 donors for A, B, C, DRB1 and DQB1; roughly 510 for DQA1; approximately 570 for DPA1; more than 450 for DPB1. HLA typing covered class I and class II loci at four-digit resolution. The study used immunosequencing to profile the T cell repertoires of approximately 630 subjects and linked those repertoires to cytomegalovirus serostatus. All discovery cohort repertoires had been generated using a single sequencing platform. An early release that covered some 640 HLA-typed donors contained about 300 gigabases of sequencing data and about 84 million unique TCR sequences. In the later analysis, no new phenotypic data were used to find candidate immune exposures; instead, reliance was placed on TCR beta sequences and their occurrence across donors. High-throughput TCR immunosequencing, statistical association of individual TCRs with disease status, and machine learning were combined to predict cytomegalovirus infection status. Donor age, sex, ethnicity and CMV serostatus were compiled alongside the repertoire data. A later analysis re-analyzed previously published TCR beta repertoires from about 730 donors and added high-resolution HLA genotyping to study TCR occurrence patterns.

Study-wide findings and limitations: A later analysis found that TCR association rates varied across HLA loci, with DRB1 alleles showing the most associated TCRs and HLA-C alleles the fewest. In the study, around 150 TCR beta chains were listed as associated with cytomegalovirus. The 87-base-pair reads could not distinguish some IMGT-functional V segments, including TRBV6-2 and TRBV6-3, so those segments were excluded. Because counts were too low, some 16 rarely observed V segments, including chromosome 9 orphons, were excluded from the earlier analysis of roughly 580 of the donors. The classifier was reported to diagnose cytomegalovirus status with high specificity and sensitivity in both the original and validation cohorts. At a false discovery rate of 0.05, a later analysis linked around 17,000 TCR beta sequences to specific HLA alleles. Three of the identified cytomegalovirus-associated TCR beta chains were confirmed in vitro to be specific for cytomegalovirus antigens. According to the authors, the approach could potentially be generalized to other disease states and immunological phenotypes. Most CMV-associated TCR beta chains appeared to be HLA-restricted in a later analysis, and the HLA associations seemed to be driven largely by CMV exposure. Correlated functional status among segregating V segments might be attributable to linkage disequilibrium, but an unknown experimental factor could not be ruled out. According to a later analysis, parvovirus B19, influenza, CMV and Epstein-Barr virus appeared linked to several top co-occurrence clusters. A further reported finding was that TCR beta sequences accurately predicted the HLA-A and HLA-B alleles for most subjects in the first cohort. A cluster of highly shared sequence variants was judged likely to represent a technical artifact of the sequencing pipeline. Because HLA typing was missing for some donors at each locus, association tests included only the typed subset. This cohort had only TCR beta chains sequenced, and the lack of alpha or paired-chain data limited which features could be detected. In a later genetic analysis, a missense DCLRE1C variant was associated with V-gene and J-gene trimming of TCR beta chains, and the association was replicated in an independent cohort. While some public TCRs were present in many individuals, most TCR sequences turned up only very rarely across donors. Compared with equally common non-associated chains, HLA-associated TCR beta chains in a later analysis were more clonally expanded and had lower generation probabilities. Broadly in line with IMGT annotations, most TCR beta V segments showed up in productive rearrangements about 90% or about 30% of the time in an earlier analysis of approximately 640 of the donors. For the cohort, immune exposure information was limited to CMV serostatus. Presence/absence analyses assumed roughly uniform sequencing depth across donors, an assumption that may not hold. Compared with the approximately 700-donor mean, donors in an Asian-associated ancestry cluster had fewer N-insertions in productive TCRs, according to a later genetic analysis. Assigning TCR associations to individual alleles was difficult when HLA alleles, especially DR and DQ, strongly co-occurred.

Remarks on this clone: The specificity of this receptor is unknown. The sample holds no much larger clone one base away, and base qualities are not on file.

V loses 7 bases, J loses 3 bases, and the germline ends lie 13 bases apart. The germline V gene (reference sequence) sets CDR1 to SEHNR and CDR2 to FQNEAQ. Reading from cysteine to phenylalanine, the CDR3 counts 14 amino acids. The entry retains the CDR3 DNA only, 42 bases that are in frame from base 1. Library method: the immunoSEQ multiplex PCR assay. A mixture of 60 forward primers for TCR Vbeta segments and 13 reverse primers for TCR Jbeta segments was used in the multiplex PCR. A multiplex PCR assay on genomic DNA amplified the CDR3 region of rearranged TCR beta genes. The amplified TCR beta libraries were sequenced on the Illumina HiSeq System as 87-base-pair reads. The study's processing was this. A later analysis counted 75 million to 100 million unique TCR beta chains across the 700 or so repertoires, and approximately 11 million of these chains were shared by at least two donors. To remove PCR and sequencing errors, raw reads were error-corrected and collapsed into unique sequences using a nearest-neighbor algorithm that merged closely related sequences. Alignment of CDR3 sequences to IMGT reference sequences was used to assign V, D and J gene segments. For a sequence to be retained, at least a six-nucleotide match to both a V gene segment and a J gene segment was required. A rearrangement counted as productive if the CDR3 had no stop codons and remained in frame with V and J, and every other rearrangement counted as non-productive. Following IMGT convention, CDR3 was defined as the stretch from the second conserved V-encoded cysteine to the conserved J-encoded phenylalanine. The earlier analysis of about 640 of the donors excluded any sequence lacking an unambiguous match to a single V gene segment. An earlier analysis of a few hundred of the donors called V segments functional above 56.7% productive rearrangements and segregating when the between-donor standard deviation exceeded 5%. A statistical classification framework was built to diagnose cytomegalovirus status from the catalog of TCR beta chain sequences. In a later analysis, TCR nucleotide sequences were compared against IMGT/GENE-DB human TR gene sequences so that V and J genes could be assigned. A later analysis assigned CDR3 sequences and most-parsimonious VDJ recombination scenarios with the TCRdist pipeline. In a later analysis, each TCR beta chain was defined by its CDR3 amino acid sequence together with its V-gene family, and reads without a unique V-gene family were excluded. To address suspected cross-contamination and a sequencing artifact, a later analysis removed over 500 highly shared, low-generation-probability nucleotide sequences. In a later analysis, a clonal expansion index for each public chain was calculated from normalized within-repertoire ranks of inferred template counts. A later analysis computed generation probabilities with a VDJ recombination model fitted to out-of-frame rearrangements, and checked the results against IGoR. In a later analysis, hypergeometric tests were used to score TCR-TCR, TCR-HLA and TCR-CMV co-occurrence, with a repertoire-size bias correction applied to TCR pairs. False discovery rates were estimated in a later analysis by permuting HLA or CMV assignments 20 times. In a later analysis, co-occurring TCRs were grouped using DBSCAN, with TCRdist sequence similarity added in when clustering inside HLA-allele-positive subsets. For co-occurrence clustering, repertoires with fewer than 30,000 or more than 120,000 public chains were excluded, along with five or six repertoires with anomalous nucleotide sharing. As stored in TCRdb, this immuneACCESS dataset retains in-frame rearrangements with V and J assigned. A fraction of the clones does not appear; measured against another copy, unresolved V genes explain less than half of the discrepancy, and the remainder lacks a known reason. V and J calls and clone size come straight from that table; D and trimming were deduced from the DNA. For this sample the table gives tens of thousands of clones, of which around 77% were detected only once. The ten biggest clones cover 6.3% of the sample.

The cohort was made up of approximately 670 healthy bone marrow donors. Cohort members were all nominally healthy when sampled, although unrecorded immune exposures were likely present. The donor tested CMV seronegative, placing the donor among the roughly 400 seronegative members of the cohort. A peripheral blood sample was provided by each donor, and peripheral blood mononuclear cells were used for TCR beta sequencing. The Qiagen DNeasy Blood Extraction Kit was used to extract genomic DNA from the blood cell samples. The rearranged segments are TRBV7-9 and TRBJ2-1, with a tentative D gene TRBD2 over 5 matching bases. Sequenced input: PBMCs. The source is a man between 50 and 59 years old in good health and CMV-seronegative. The DNA sequence follows: TGTGCCAGCACCGCCGTACTAGTCTACAATGAGCAGTTCTTC. Its amino acids are CASTAVLVYNEQFF.